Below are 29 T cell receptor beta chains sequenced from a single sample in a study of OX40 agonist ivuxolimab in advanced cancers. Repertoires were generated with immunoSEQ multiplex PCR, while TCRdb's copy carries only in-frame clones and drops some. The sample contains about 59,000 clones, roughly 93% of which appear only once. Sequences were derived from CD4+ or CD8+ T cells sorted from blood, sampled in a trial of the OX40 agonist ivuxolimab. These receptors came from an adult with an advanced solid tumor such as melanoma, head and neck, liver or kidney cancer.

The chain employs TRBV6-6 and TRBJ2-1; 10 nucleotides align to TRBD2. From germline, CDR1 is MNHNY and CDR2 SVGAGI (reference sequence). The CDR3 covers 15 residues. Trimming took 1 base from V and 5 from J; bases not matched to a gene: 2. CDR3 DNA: TGTGCCAGCAGTTACTTAGCGGGAGGCAACAATGAGCAGTTCTTC. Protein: CASSYLAGGNNEQFF.

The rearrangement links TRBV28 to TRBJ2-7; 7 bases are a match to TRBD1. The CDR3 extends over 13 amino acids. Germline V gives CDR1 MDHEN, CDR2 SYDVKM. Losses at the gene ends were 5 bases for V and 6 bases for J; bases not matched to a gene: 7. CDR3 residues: CASSPVTGSEQYF. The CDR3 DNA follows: TGTGCCAGCAGTCCGGTGACAGGGTCCGAGCAGTACTTC.

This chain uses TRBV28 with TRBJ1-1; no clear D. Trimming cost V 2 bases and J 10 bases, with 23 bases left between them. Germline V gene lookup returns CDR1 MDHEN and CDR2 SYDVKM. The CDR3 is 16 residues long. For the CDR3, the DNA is TGTGCCAGCAGTTTAATCGGGGTGGACGGTGGACCGGTAGCTTTCTTT. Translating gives CASSLIGVDGGPVAFF.

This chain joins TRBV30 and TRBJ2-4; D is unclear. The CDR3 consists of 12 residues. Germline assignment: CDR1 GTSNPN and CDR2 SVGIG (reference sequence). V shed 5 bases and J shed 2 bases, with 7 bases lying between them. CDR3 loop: CAWSNTKNIQYF. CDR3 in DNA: TGTGCCTGGTCTAACACCAAAAACATTCAGTACTTC.

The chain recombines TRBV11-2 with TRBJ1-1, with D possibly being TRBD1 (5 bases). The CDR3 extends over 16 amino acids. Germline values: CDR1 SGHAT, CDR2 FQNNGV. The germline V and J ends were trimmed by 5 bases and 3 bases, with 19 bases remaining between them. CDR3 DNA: TGTGCCAGCAGCGAAACCGGGACCCTGAGGGACACTGAAGCTTTCTTT. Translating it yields CASSETGTLRDTEAFF.

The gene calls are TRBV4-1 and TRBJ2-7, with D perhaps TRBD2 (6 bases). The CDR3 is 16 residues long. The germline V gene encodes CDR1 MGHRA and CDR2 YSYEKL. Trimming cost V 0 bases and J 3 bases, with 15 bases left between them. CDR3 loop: CASSQDSTTSFYEQYF. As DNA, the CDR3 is TGCGCCAGCAGCCAAGATTCCACAACTAGCTTCTACGAGCAGTACTTC.

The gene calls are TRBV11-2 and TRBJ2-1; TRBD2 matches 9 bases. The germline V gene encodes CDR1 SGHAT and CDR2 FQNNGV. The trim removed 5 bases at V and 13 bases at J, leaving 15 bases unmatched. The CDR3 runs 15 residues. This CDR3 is CASSLGLAGIIEQFF. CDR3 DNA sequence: TGTGCCAGCAGCCTTGGTCTAGCGGGAATAATAGAACAGTTCTTC.

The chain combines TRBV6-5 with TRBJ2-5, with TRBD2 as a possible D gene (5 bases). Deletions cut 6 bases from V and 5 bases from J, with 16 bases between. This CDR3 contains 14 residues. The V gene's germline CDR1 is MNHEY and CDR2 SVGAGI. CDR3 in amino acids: CASRPDSTWETQYF. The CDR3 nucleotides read TGTGCCAGCAGGCCGGACTCTACGTGGGAGACCCAGTACTTC.

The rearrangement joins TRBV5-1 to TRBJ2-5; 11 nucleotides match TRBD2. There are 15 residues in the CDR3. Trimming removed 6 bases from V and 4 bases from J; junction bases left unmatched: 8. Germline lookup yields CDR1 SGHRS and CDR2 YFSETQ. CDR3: CASTADGLAGETQYF. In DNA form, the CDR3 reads TGCGCCAGCACAGCCGACGGACTAGCGGGAGAGACCCAGTACTTC.

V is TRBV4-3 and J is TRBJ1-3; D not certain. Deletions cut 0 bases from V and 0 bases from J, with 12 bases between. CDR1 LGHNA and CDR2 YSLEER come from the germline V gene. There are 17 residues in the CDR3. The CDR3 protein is CASSQDVAGLSGNTIYF. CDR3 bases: TGCGCCAGCAGCCAAGATGTTGCAGGTCTCTCTGGAAACACCATATATTTT.

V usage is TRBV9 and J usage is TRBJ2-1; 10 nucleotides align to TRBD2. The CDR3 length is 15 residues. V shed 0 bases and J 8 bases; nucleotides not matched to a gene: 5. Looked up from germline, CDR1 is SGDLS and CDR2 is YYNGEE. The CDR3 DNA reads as TGTGCCAGCAGCGTAGGGGCTAGCGGGAGCGATGAGCAGTTCTTC. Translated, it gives CASSVGASGSDEQFF.

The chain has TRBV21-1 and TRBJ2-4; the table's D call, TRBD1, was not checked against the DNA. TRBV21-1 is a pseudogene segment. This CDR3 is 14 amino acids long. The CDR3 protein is CASSNGRAGDIQYF. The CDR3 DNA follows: TGTGCCAGCAGCAACGGCAGGGCAGGGGACATTCAGTACTTC.

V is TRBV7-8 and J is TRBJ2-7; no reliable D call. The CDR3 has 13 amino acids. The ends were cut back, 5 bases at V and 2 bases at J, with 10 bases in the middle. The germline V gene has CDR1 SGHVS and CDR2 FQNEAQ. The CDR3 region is CASSPLFPYEQYF. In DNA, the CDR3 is TGTGCCAGCAGCCCCCTGTTCCCCTACGAGCAGTACTTC. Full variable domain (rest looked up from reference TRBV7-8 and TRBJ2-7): GAGVSQSPRYKVAKRGQDVALRCDPISGHVSLFWYQQALGQGPEFLTYFQNEAQLDKSGLPSDRFFAERPEGSVSTLKIQRTQQEDSAVYLCASSPLFPYEQYFGPGTRLTVT.

CDR3 coding DNA: TGTGCCAGCAGCTTAGTAGGCCCCAATCAGCCCCAGCATTTT. It codes for CASSLVGPNQPQHF. The chain combines TRBV7-9 with TRBJ1-5; no firm D call. The CDR3 covers 14 residues. Per the germline V gene, CDR1 is SEHNR and CDR2 is FQNEAQ (reference sequence). The V and J ends lost 1 base and 3 bases respectively, with 7 bases between them.

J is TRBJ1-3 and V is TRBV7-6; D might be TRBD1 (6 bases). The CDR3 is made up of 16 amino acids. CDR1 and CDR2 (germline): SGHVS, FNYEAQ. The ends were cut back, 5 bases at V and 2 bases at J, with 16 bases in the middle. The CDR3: CASSPGAGSPGNTIYF. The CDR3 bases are TGTGCCAGCAGCCCAGGGGCGGGCAGTCCTGGAAACACCATATATTTT. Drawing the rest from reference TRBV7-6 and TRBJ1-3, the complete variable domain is GAGVSQSPRYKVTKRGQDVALRCDPISGHVSLYWYRQALGQGPEFLTYFNYEAQQDKSGLPNDRFSAERPEGSISTLTIQRTEQRDSAMYRCASSPGAGSPGNTIYFGEGSWLTVV.

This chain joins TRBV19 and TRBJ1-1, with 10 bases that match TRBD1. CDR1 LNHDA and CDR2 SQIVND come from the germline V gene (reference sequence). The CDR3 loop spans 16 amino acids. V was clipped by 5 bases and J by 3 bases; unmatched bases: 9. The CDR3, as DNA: TGTGCCAGTAGTCACCCGCCCGGGACAGGGGACACTGAAGCTTTCTTT. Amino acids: CASSHPPGTGDTEAFF. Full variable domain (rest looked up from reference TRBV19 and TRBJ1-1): DGGITQSPKYLFRKEGQNVTLSCEQNLNHDAMYWYRQDPGQGLRLIYYSQIVNDFQKGDIAEGYSVSREKKESFPLTVTSAQKNPTAFYLCASSHPPGTGDTEAFFGQGTRLTVV.

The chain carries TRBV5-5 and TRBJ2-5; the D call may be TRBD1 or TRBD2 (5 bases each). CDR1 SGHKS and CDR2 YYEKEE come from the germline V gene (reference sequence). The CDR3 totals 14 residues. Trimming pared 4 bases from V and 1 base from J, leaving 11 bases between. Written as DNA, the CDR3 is TGTGCCAGCAGCCTAGGTGGGGGCCAAGAGACCCAGTACTTC. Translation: CASSLGGGQETQYF.

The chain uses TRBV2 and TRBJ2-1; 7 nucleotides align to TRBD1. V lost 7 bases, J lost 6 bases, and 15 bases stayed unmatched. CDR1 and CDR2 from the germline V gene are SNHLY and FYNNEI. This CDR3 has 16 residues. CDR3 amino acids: CASNPARTGLFNEQFF. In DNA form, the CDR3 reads TGTGCCAGCAACCCAGCGAGGACAGGCTTATTCAATGAGCAGTTCTTC.

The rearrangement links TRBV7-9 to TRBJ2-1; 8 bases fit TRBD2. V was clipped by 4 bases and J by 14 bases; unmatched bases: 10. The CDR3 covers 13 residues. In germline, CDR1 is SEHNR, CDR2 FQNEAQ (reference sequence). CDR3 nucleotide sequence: TGTGCCAGCAGCTCCCCCGGGACTAGACTGGAGTTCTTC. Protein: CASSSPGTRLEFF.

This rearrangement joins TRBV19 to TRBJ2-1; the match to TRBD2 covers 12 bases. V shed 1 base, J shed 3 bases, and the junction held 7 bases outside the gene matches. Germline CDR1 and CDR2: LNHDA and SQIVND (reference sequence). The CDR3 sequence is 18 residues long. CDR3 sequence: CASSIGWTSGNNYNEQFF. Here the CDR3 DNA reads TGTGCCAGTAGTATAGGGTGGACTAGCGGGAATAACTACAATGAGCAGTTCTTC.

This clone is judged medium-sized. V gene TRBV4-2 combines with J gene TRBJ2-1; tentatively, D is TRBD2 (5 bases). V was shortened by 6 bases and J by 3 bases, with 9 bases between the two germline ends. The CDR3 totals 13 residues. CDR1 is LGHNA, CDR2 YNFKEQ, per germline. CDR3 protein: CASRGEDYNEQFF. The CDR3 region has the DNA TGTGCCAGCAGGGGAGAGGACTACAATGAGCAGTTCTTC.

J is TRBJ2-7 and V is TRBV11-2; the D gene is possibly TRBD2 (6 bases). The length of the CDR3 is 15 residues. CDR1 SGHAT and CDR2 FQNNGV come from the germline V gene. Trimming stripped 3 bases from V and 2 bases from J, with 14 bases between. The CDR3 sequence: CASSFDGGRTYEQYF. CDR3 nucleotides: TGTGCCAGCAGCTTCGACGGGGGTCGGACCTACGAGCAGTACTTC. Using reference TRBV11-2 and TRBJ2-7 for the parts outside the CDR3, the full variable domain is EAGVAQSPRYKIIEKRQSVAFWCNPISGHATLYWYQQILGQGPKLLIQFQNNGVVDDSQLPKDRFSAERLKGVDSTLKIQPAKLEDSAVYLCASSFDGGRTYEQYFGPGTRLTVT.

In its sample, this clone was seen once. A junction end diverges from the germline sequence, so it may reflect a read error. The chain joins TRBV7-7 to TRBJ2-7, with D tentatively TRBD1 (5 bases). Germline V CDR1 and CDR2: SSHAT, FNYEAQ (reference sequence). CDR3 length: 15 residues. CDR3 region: CASSLAPGQAYEQYF. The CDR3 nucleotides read TGTGCTAGCAGCTTGGCCCCCGGACAAGCCTACGAGCAGTACTTC.

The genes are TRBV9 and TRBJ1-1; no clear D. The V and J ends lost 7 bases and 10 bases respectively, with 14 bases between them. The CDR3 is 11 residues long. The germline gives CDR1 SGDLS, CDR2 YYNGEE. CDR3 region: CASLGATGAFF. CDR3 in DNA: TGTGCCAGCCTCGGTGCGACGGGAGCTTTCTTT.

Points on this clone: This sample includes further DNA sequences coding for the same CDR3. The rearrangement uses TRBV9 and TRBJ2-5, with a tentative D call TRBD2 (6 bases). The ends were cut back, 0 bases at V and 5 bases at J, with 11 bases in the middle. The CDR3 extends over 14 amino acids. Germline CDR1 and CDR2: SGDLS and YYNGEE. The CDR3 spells CASSVAGGEETQYF. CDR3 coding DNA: TGTGCCAGCAGCGTAGCTGGAGGGGAGGAGACCCAGTACTTC.

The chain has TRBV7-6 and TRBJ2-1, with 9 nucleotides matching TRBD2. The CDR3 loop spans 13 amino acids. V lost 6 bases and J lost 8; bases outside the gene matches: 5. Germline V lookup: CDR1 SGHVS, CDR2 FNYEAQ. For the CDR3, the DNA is TGTGCCAGCAGTCTAGCGGGAATGGATGAGCAGTTCTTC. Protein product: CASSLAGMDEQFF.

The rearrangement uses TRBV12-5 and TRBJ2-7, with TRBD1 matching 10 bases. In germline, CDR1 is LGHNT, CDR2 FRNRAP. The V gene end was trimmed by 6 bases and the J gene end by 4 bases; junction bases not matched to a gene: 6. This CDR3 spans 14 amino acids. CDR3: CASGRQGAGYEQYF. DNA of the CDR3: TGTGCTAGTGGGAGACAGGGGGCAGGGTACGAGCAGTACTTC.

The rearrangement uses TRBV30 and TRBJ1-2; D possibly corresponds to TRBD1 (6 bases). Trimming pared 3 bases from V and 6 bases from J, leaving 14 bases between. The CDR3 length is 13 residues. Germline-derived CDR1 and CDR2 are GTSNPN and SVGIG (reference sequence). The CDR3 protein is CAWSPGGADGYTF. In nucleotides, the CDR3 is TGTGCCTGGAGCCCTGGGGGGGCGGATGGCTACACCTTC.

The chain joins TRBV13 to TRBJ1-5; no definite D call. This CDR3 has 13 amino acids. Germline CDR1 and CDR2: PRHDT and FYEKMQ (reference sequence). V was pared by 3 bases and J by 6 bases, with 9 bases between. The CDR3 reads CASSFQTGQPQHF. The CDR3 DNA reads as TGTGCCAGCAGCTTTCAGACGGGTCAGCCCCAGCATTTT.